This TCR beta chain was captured in a study of T-cell reconstitution after alpha-beta-depleted transplantation in children. Ten or more counts support this clonotype. As yet, its antigen is unknown. The length of the CDR3 is 16 residues. The junction had 11 bases not matched to a gene; V was cut back by 3 bases and J by 5 bases. CDR1 KGHSY and CDR2 FQNENV come from the germline V gene. Unique molecular identifiers were built into the TCRbeta library. TCRdb passed the PCR reads through MiXCR, listing each CDR3 protein once. This sample yields 40,000 to 55,000 distinct CDR3 sequences, of which about 9% are seen a single time; about 26% belongs to the top ten. The study's findings and limits: Among T cells one year after transplant, newly produced cells accounted for most counts and diversity. Recipient T cells and thymic progenitors that survived were the source of the high TCRbeta diversity seen at day 60 in some patients. Reportedly, roughly two months post-transplant, alpha-beta T cells arose from several hundred expanded graft clones.

The clonotype originates from a male patient between 2 and 10 years old who had a stem cell transplant for chronic granulomatous disease, so the T cells may come from the graft donor. The chain couples TRBV16 to TRBJ1-1, with TRBD1 matching over 8 bases. The source was PBMCs, mostly from graft donor cells, collected 60 days after TCRalphabeta/CD19-depleted stem cell transplant. The CDR3 loop reads CASSQPDRGNRTEAFF. The CDR3, as DNA: TGTGCCAGCAGCCAGCCCGACAGGGGTAATCGGACTGAAGCTTTCTTT.